The 5 T cell receptor beta chains reported below all come from one sample, sequenced in a study of T cell responses to AZD1222 COVID-19 vaccine. Clones were read by immunoSEQ multiplex PCR, and TCRdb kept only the in-frame ones, dropping some. Found here are fewer than 200,000 clones, about nine tenths of them singletons; the top ten hold about 1.8%. Material: peripheral blood, obtained 28 days after the second AZD1222 dose. Receptors were obtained from an adult who received the AZD1222 COVID-19 vaccine.

This clone was seen a few times. The V gene is TRBV7-2, the J gene TRBJ2-5; possible D gene TRBD1, 5 bases. The CDR3 has 15 amino acids. CDR1 and CDR2 from the germline V gene are SGHTA and FQGNSA. V was pared by 5 bases and J by 7 bases, with 20 bases between. The CDR3 nucleotides are TGTGCCAGCAGCCCAGACGTAGGCAGGGTGGCGACCCAGTACTTC. Protein product: CASSPDVGRVATQYF.

V and J are TRBV6-2 or TRBV6-3 and TRBJ2-3, with a possible D match to TRBD2 (5 bases). The CDR3 has 16 residues. Per germline, CDR1 MNHEY and CDR2 SVGEGT. V was pared by 4 bases and J by 4 bases, with 18 bases between. CDR3 region: CASSSRTRGGPDTQYF. CDR3 bases: TGTGCCAGCAGTTCCAGGACCCGCGGAGGCCCAGATACGCAGTATTTT.

The V gene is TRBV24-1, the J gene TRBJ2-3; 7 bases agree with TRBD1. The CDR3 is made up of 16 amino acids. V lost 0 bases and J lost 8; bases outside the gene matches: 10. CDR1 and CDR2 (germline): KGHDR, SFDVKD. CDR3 loop: CATSDLGRGKRCTQYF. DNA for the CDR3: TGTGCCACCAGTGATTTGGGCAGGGGGAAGCGTTGTACGCAGTATTTT.

The chain couples TRBV6-5 to TRBJ1-2; D may be TRBD1 (6 bases). Germline CDR1 reads MNHEY; CDR2 reads SVGAGI. V dropped 7 bases and J dropped 0 bases, with 15 bases sitting between them. The CDR3 extends over 15 amino acids. CDR3 sequence (DNA): TGTGCCAGCACCGTGACAGGCTTGTCTAACTATGGCTACACCTTC. This codes for CASTVTGLSNYGYTF.

The rearrangement links TRBV12-5 to TRBJ2-7, with D tentatively TRBD1 or TRBD2 (5 bases each). Germline lookup yields CDR1 LGHNT and CDR2 FRNRAP. This CDR3 has 13 amino acids. V was trimmed by 1 base and J by 1 base, leaving 5 bases between them. The CDR3 sequence: CASGLGGSYEQYF. The DNA for the CDR3 is TGTGCTAGTGGTTTGGGGGGGTCCTACGAGCAGTACTTC.